Sequencing of this T cell receptor (beta chain) was carried out in a study of T cell changes during pregnancy in multiple sclerosis. Assay used: immunoSEQ multiplex PCR; TCRdb lists only in-frame clones, some missing. This sample has about 48,000 clones, with 88% found just once. The sequencing here drew on CD4+ T cells from peripheral blood mononuclear cells, taken in the second trimester of pregnancy. The TCR originated in a female donor with multiple sclerosis, enrolled in a pregnancy study.

The CDR3 protein is CASRDRVYEQYF. The CDR3 DNA reads as TGTGCCAGCAGGGACAGGGTCTACGAGCAGTACTTC. The V and J genes are TRBV6-5 and TRBJ2-7; 8 nucleotides line up with TRBD1. The germline CDR1 and CDR2 sequences are MNHEY and SVGAGI. The CDR3 loop spans 12 amino acids. Trimming cost V 6 bases and J 3 bases; bases outside gene matches: 1.